A single sample gave rise to the 25 T cell receptor beta chains below, sequenced in a study of blood T cell repertoires in COVID-19. The method was immunoSEQ multiplex PCR; TCRdb's version includes in-frame clones alone and lacks a portion of them. The sample gives about 280,000 clones, roughly 87% of which show up once; 9.4% is in the top ten. Source material: peripheral blood. The receptors originated from a man younger than 35 with active or convalescent COVID-19.

The chain carries TRBV5-6 and TRBJ1-1, with 8 bases fitting TRBD1. V shed 3 bases, J shed 3 bases, and the junction held 4 bases outside the gene matches. The CDR3 contains 14 residues. Germline-derived CDR1 and CDR2 are SGHDT and YYEEEE. CDR3 residues: CASSYYRGYTEAFF. The DNA for the CDR3 is TGTGCCAGCAGCTACTACAGGGGGTACACTGAAGCTTTCTTT.

The chain has TRBV4-2 and TRBJ2-3; the D gene is possibly TRBD2 (6 bases). V lost 0 bases, J lost 6 bases, and 10 bases lay in between. Germline V CDR1 and CDR2: LGHNA, YNFKEQ. The CDR3 runs to 14 residues. In DNA form, the CDR3 reads TGTGCCAGCAGCCAAGAGGAGGGGCAGGATACGCAGTATTTT. This gives the protein CASSQEEGQDTQYF.

CDR3 nucleotide sequence: TGTGCCAGCAGCCCCCCGTCCGGGGGGAGCTCCTACGAGCAGTACTTC. It specifies CASSPPSGGSSYEQYF. This chain connects TRBV7-9 to TRBJ2-7; 7 bases match TRBD2. CDR1 and CDR2 from the germline V gene are SEHNR and FQNEAQ (reference sequence). This CDR3 comprises 16 residues. V lost 5 bases, J lost 0 bases, and 10 bases stayed unmatched.

This clone was seen more than once but under ten times. The CDR3, as DNA: TGTGCCGCCACATCGGAGTGGAACACTGAAGCTTTCTTT. Amino acid sequence: CAATSEWNTEAFF. This rearrangement joins TRBV10-3 to TRBJ1-1; no firm D call. CDR3 length equals 13 residues. Trimming cost V 11 bases and J 1 base, with 14 bases left between them. Germline lookup yields CDR1 ENHRY and CDR2 SYGVKD.

This chain uses TRBV10-2 with TRBJ2-3; 9 positions agree with TRBD1. The germline V gene encodes CDR1 WSHSY and CDR2 SAAADI. The CDR3 is 18 amino acids. The J segment lost 2 bases and the V segment lost 8 bases, leaving 17 bases of the junction unmatched. CDR3 sequence (DNA): TGCGCCAGCGGGGGTTGGACAGGGGCCGCCTATCACACAGATACGCAGTATTTT. It is translated as CASGGWTGAAYHTDTQYF.

The chain couples TRBV20-1 to TRBJ1-5; 7 nucleotides align to TRBD1. Germline V gives CDR1 DFQATT, CDR2 SNEGSKA (reference sequence). This CDR3 spans 14 amino acids. With 3 bases clipped from V and 4 bases from J, the junction kept 6 bases outside the gene matches. CDR3 residues: CSASSTGVNQPQHF. CDR3 DNA sequence: TGCAGTGCTAGTTCCACAGGGGTAAATCAGCCCCAGCATTTT.

The chain carries TRBV19 and TRBJ1-5; 7 nucleotides line up with TRBD1. This CDR3 comprises 14 residues. With V trimmed by 10 bases and J by 1 base, 7 bases remained unmatched. Germline CDR1 is LNHDA and CDR2 is SQIVND (reference sequence). CDR3 sequence (DNA): TGTGCCACCAAACAGGGGTACAGCAATCAGCCCCAGCATTTT. Encoded protein: CATKQGYSNQPQHF.

The V and J genes are TRBV11-2 and TRBJ2-5; 9 bases map to TRBD2. The CDR3 totals 15 residues. Germline V gene sequence: CDR1 SGHAT, CDR2 FQNNGV. The ends lost 2 bases at V and 4 bases at J; junction bases unmatched: 5. CDR3 sequence (DNA): TGTGCCAGCAGCTTAATGGCTAGCGGGGCAGAGACCCAGTACTTC. Its protein is CASSLMASGAETQYF.

The rearrangement uses TRBV12-3 or TRBV12-4 and TRBJ1-2, with D possibly TRBD1 on 5 matching bases. Trimming left V 8 bases short and J 0 bases short, with 10 bases between. This CDR3 region has 13 residues. The CDR3 protein is CASGRGANYGYTF. Here the CDR3 DNA reads TGTGCCAGCGGGAGGGGAGCTAACTATGGCTACACCTTC.

The chain combines TRBV12-5 with TRBJ1-2; perhaps TRBD1 as D (6 bases). The V end was cut by 6 bases, the J end by 3 bases, with 17 bases between. This CDR3 has 15 amino acids. In germline, CDR1 is LGHNT, CDR2 FRNRAP. The CDR3: CASGPQAGVDYGYTF. CDR3 DNA: TGTGCTAGTGGCCCCCAGGCAGGGGTGGACTATGGCTACACCTTC.

V and J are TRBV9 and TRBJ2-3; the match to TRBD1 covers 7 bases. CDR3 size: 13 residues. The germline V gene encodes CDR1 SGDLS and CDR2 YYNGEE. V trimming: 3 bases; J trimming: 6 bases; junction bases outside the gene matches: 4. The DNA of the CDR3 is TGTGCCAGCAGCGAGGGGACAGTCGATACGCAGTATTTT. This sequence encodes CASSEGTVDTQYF.

V usage is TRBV7-2 and J usage is TRBJ2-3; 12 nucleotides line up with TRBD2. The CDR3 extends over 17 amino acids. Trimming removed 4 bases from V and 6 bases from J; junction bases left unmatched: 11. CDR1 SGHTA and CDR2 FQGNSA come from the germline V gene. CDR3 bases: TGTGCCAGCAGCTCACGACTAGCGGGGGACAGGACGGATACGCAGTATTTT. It is translated as CASSSRLAGDRTDTQYF.

This clone occurred a few times. The J gene is TRBJ2-7, the V gene TRBV15; TRBD2 is a possible D gene (5 bases). CDR1 and CDR2 (germline): LNHNV, YYDKDF (reference sequence). CDR3 size: 13 residues. V lost 8 bases to trimming and J lost 0 bases, with 11 bases between them. The CDR3, as DNA: TGTGCCACCCGAAGTGGGAGCTCCTACGAGCAGTACTTC. It yields the protein CATRSGSSYEQYF.

The CDR3 nucleotides read TGTGCCATCAGTGAGGGGGGGGATAGGGACGAGCAGTACTTC. It codes for CAISEGGDRDEQYF. The chain recombines TRBV10-3 with TRBJ2-7; TRBD2 matches 7 bases. V was pared by 2 bases and J by 5 bases, with 6 bases of the junction left unmatched. The CDR3 length is 14 residues. Germline V lookup: CDR1 ENHRY, CDR2 SYGVKD.

As regards this clone: This sample includes further DNA sequences coding for the same CDR3. V gene TRBV27 combines with J gene TRBJ2-7; D may be TRBD1 (5 bases). V was cut by 3 bases and J by 1 base, with 7 bases left in between. The germline CDR1 and CDR2 sequences are MNHEY and SMNVEV (reference sequence). The CDR3 has 13 residues. Here the CDR3 DNA reads TGTGCCAGCAGTTTGTCAGGGTCCTACGAGCAGTACTTC. Translating gives CASSLSGSYEQYF.

The rearrangement joins TRBV3-1 (or the pseudogene TRBV3-2) to TRBJ2-1; the D is unclear. Trimming took 3 bases from V and 8 from J, leaving 5 bases between them. The germline gives CDR1 LGHDT, CDR2 YNNKEL (reference sequence). The CDR3 has 11 residues. CDR3 nucleotide sequence: TGTGCCAGCAGCCATCCAGATGAGCAGTTCTTC. This sequence encodes CASSHPDEQFF.

This rearrangement joins TRBV11-2 to TRBJ2-7; the D gene is possibly TRBD1 (6 bases). The V gene lost 5 bases and the J gene lost 0 bases, with 20 bases spanning the gap. Per the germline V gene, CDR1 is SGHAT and CDR2 is FQNNGV. The CDR3 consists of 17 residues. The CDR3 region is CASSHTDPGARSYEQYF. In nucleotides, the CDR3 is TGTGCCAGCAGCCATACCGACCCAGGGGCCCGCTCCTACGAGCAGTACTTC.

This clone was recorded a few times. The chain recombines TRBV9 with TRBJ1-2, with D maybe TRBD1 (6 bases). V was clipped by 4 bases and J by 0 bases, with 13 bases between them. This CDR3 has 15 amino acids. Per germline, CDR1 SGDLS and CDR2 YYNGEE. CDR3: CASSPRGATNYGYTF. The CDR3 DNA is TGTGCCAGCAGCCCCCGGGGGGCAACTAACTATGGCTACACCTTC. Full variable domain (missing parts from reference TRBV9 and TRBJ1-2): DSGVTQTPKHLITATGQRVTLRCSPRSGDLSVYWYQQSLDQGLQFLIQYYNGEERAKGNILERFSAQQFPDLHSELNLSSLELGDSALYFCASSPRGATNYGYTFGSGTRLTVV.

This clone was observed a single time. This chain joins TRBV15 and TRBJ1-1; D unclear. Germline CDR1 is LNHNV and CDR2 is YYDKDF (reference sequence). Trimming removed 0 bases from V and 8 bases from J, with 22 bases in between. CDR3 length: 17 residues. The CDR3 coding sequence is TGTGCCACCAGCAGAGATCGTCGAAGTAGAGGAGGTGAAGAAGCTTTCTTT. Translated: CATSRDRRSRGGEEAFF.

The chain combines TRBV9 with TRBJ2-5, with a possible D match to TRBD1 (5 bases). Germline-derived CDR1 and CDR2 are SGDLS and YYNGEE. V shed 0 bases and J shed 0 bases, with 9 bases lying between them. There are 15 residues in the CDR3. CDR3 DNA: TGTGCCAGCAGCGTAGCACCAGGGAACCAAGAGACCCAGTACTTC. Protein product: CASSVAPGNQETQYF. The whole variable domain, remainder taken from reference TRBV9 and TRBJ2-5, is DSGVTQTPKHLITATGQRVTLRCSPRSGDLSVYWYQQSLDQGLQFLIQYYNGEERAKGNILERFSAQQFPDLHSELNLSSLELGDSALYFCASSVAPGNQETQYFGPGTRLLVL.

The gene calls are TRBV19 and TRBJ2-1, with 12 bases lining up with TRBD2. The junction had 4 bases not matched to a gene; V was cut back by 7 bases and J by 6 bases. The CDR3 is 14 amino acids. CDR1 and CDR2 from the germline V gene are LNHDA and SQIVND (reference sequence). CDR3 sequence reads: CASIGLAGSNEQFF. CDR3 DNA: TGTGCCAGTATCGGACTAGCGGGGTCCAATGAGCAGTTCTTC.

J is TRBJ1-5 and V is TRBV7-9; the D is unclear. The CDR3 sequence is 14 residues long. Germline V gene sequence: CDR1 SEHNR, CDR2 FQNEAQ (reference sequence). V lost 1 base and J 2 bases, leaving 6 bases between the germline ends. The CDR3 spells CASSLVGGNQPQHF. For the CDR3, the DNA is TGTGCCAGCAGCTTAGTCGGTGGCAATCAGCCCCAGCATTTT.

J is TRBJ1-2 and V is TRBV20-1; D remains ambiguous. There are 10 residues in the CDR3. Trimming removed 3 bases at V and 8 bases at J, with 7 bases between. Germline-derived CDR1 and CDR2 are DFQATT and SNEGSKA (reference sequence). CDR3 sequence reads: CSASVSGYTF. The CDR3 DNA is TGCAGTGCTAGTGTATCCGGCTACACCTTC.

The V and J genes are TRBV18 and TRBJ2-5, with 10 bases that match TRBD2. V lost 2 bases, J lost 4 bases, and 4 bases stayed unmatched. From germline, CDR1 is KGHSH and CDR2 LQKENI. The CDR3 has 15 amino acids. The CDR3 nucleotides read TGTGCCAGCTCACCATCTGGACTAGCGGCAGAGACCCAGTACTTC. The encoded protein is CASSPSGLAAETQYF.

Only one count was recorded for this clone. The gene calls are TRBV18 and TRBJ2-5, with D possibly being TRBD1 or TRBD2 (5 bases each). Germline CDR1 reads KGHSH; CDR2 reads LQKENI. V was trimmed by 6 bases and J by 5 bases, leaving 13 bases between them. This CDR3 is 13 amino acids long. CDR3: CASSPGSRETQYF. As DNA, the CDR3 is TGTGCCAGCTCCCCAGGGAGTCGGGAGACCCAGTACTTC. Drawing the rest from reference TRBV18 and TRBJ2-5, the complete variable domain is NAGVMQNPRHLVRRRGQEARLRCSPMKGHSHVYWYRQLPEEGLKFMVYLQKENIIDESGMPKERFSAEFPKEGPSILRIQQVVRGDSAAYFCASSPGSRETQYFGPGTRLLVL.